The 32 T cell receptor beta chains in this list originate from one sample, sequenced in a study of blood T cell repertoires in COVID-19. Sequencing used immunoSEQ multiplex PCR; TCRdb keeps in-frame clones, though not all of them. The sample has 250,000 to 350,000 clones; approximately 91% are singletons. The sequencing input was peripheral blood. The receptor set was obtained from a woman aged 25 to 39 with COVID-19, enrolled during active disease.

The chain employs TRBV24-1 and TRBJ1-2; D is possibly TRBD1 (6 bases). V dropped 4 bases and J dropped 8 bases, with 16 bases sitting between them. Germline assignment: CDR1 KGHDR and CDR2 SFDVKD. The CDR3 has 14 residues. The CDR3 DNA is TGTGCCACCAGTGAGTCGACAGGAATACGGGGCTACACCTTC. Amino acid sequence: CATSESTGIRGYTF.

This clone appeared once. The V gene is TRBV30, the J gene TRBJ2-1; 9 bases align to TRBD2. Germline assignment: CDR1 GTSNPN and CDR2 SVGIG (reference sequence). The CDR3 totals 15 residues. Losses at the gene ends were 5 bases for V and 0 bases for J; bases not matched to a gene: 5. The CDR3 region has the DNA TGTGCCTGGGGACGTAGCGGGAGCTCCTACAATGAGCAGTTCTTC. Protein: CAWGRSGSSYNEQFF.

CDR3 protein: CASSRNPGADTQYF. Written as DNA, the CDR3 is TGTGCCAGCAGCCGTAATCCAGGGGCTGATACGCAGTATTTT. This chain links TRBV7-6 with TRBJ2-3; tentatively, D is TRBD1 (6 bases). Germline CDR1 reads SGHVS; CDR2 reads FNYEAQ. Trimming took off 5 bases at V and 6 bases at J, with 15 bases between the two ends. CDR3 length equals 14 residues.

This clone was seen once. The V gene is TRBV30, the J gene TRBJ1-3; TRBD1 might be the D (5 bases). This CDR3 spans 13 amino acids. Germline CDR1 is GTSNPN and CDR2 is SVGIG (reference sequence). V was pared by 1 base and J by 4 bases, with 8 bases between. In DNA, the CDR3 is TGTGCCTGGAGTGAGGGGATCGGAAACACCATATATTTT. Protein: CAWSEGIGNTIYF.

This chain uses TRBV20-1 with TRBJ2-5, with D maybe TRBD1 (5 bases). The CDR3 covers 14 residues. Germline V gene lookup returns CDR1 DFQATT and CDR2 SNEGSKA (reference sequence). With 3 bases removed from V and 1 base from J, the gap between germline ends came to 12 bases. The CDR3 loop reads CSASHRTIQETQYF. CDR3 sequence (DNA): TGCAGTGCTAGTCACAGGACGATCCAAGAGACCCAGTACTTC.

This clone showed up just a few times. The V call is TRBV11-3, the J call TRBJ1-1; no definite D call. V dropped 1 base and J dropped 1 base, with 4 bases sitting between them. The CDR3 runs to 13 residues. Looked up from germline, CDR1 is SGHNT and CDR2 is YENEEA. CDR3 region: CASSLGANTEAFF. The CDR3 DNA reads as TGTGCCAGCAGCTTAGGGGCGAACACTGAAGCTTTCTTT.

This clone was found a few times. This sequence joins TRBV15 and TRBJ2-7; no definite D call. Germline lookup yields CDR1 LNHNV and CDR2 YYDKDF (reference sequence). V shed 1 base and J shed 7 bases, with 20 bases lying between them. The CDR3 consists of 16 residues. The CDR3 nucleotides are TGTGCCACCAGCAGAGGTTTACGGTCCCGTGATGAAGAGCAGTACTTC. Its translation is CATSRGLRSRDEEQYF.

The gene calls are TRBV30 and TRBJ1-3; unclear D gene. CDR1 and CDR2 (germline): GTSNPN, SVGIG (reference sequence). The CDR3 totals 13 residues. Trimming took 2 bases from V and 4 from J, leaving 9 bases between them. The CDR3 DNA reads TGTGCCTGGAGTAGTGTCGGGGGAAACACCATATATTTT. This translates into CAWSSVGGNTIYF.

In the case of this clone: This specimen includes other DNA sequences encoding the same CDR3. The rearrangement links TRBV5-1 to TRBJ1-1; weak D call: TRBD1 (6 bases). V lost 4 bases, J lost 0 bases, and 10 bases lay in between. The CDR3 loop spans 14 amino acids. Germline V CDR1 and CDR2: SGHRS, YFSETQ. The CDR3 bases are TGCGCCAGCAGCCGGACAGTTATGAACACTGAAGCTTTCTTT. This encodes CASSRTVMNTEAFF. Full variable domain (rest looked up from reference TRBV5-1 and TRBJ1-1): KAGVTQTPRYLIKTRGQQVTLSCSPISGHRSVSWYQQTPGQGLQFLFEYFSETQRNKGNFPGRFSGRQFSNSRSEMNVSTLELGDSALYLCASSRTVMNTEAFFGQGTRLTVV.

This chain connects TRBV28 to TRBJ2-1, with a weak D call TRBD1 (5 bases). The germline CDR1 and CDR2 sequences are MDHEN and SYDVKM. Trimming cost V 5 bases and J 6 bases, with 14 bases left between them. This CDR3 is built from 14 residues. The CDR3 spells CASSHRQIANEQFF. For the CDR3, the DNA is TGTGCCAGCAGTCACAGACAGATTGCCAATGAGCAGTTCTTC.

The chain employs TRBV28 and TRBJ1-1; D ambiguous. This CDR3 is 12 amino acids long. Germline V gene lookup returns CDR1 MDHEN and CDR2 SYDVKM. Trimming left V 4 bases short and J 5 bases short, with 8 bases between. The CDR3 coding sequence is TGTGCCAGCAGTTCTGTGCGAACTGAAGCTTTCTTT. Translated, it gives CASSSVRTEAFF. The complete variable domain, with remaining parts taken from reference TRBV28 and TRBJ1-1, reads DVKVTQSSRYLVKRTGEKVFLECVQDMDHENMFWYRQDPGLGLRLIYFSYDVKMKEKGDIPEGYSVSREKKERFSLILESASTNQTSMYLCASSSVRTEAFFGQGTRLTVV.

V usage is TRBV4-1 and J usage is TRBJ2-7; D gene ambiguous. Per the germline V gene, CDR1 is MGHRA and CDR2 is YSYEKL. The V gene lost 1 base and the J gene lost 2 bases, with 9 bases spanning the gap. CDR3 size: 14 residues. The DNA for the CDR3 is TGCGCCAGCAGCCAAGCTGAGATAGCCTACGAGCAGTACTTC. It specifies CASSQAEIAYEQYF.

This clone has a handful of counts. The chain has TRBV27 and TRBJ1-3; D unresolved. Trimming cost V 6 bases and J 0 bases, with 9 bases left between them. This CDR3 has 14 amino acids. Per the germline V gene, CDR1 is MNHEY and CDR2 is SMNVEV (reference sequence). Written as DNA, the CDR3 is TGTGCCAGCAGGGCAGCAGGCTCTGGAAACACCATATATTTT. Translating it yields CASRAAGSGNTIYF.

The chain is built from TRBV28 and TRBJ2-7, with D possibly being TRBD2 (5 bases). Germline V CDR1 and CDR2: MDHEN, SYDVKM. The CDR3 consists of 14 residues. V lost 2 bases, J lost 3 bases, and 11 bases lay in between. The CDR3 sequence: CASSLEGRFYEQYF. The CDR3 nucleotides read TGTGCCAGCAGTTTAGAGGGCAGGTTCTACGAGCAGTACTTC. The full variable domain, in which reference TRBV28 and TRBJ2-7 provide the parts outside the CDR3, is DVKVTQSSRYLVKRTGEKVFLECVQDMDHENMFWYRQDPGLGLRLIYFSYDVKMKEKGDIPEGYSVSREKKERFSLILESASTNQTSMYLCASSLEGRFYEQYFGPGTRLTVT.

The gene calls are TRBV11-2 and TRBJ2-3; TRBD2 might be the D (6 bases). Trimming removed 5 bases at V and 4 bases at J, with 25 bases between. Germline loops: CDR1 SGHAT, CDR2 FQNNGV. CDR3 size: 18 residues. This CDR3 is CASSPRGRRESGPDTQYF. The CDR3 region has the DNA TGTGCCAGCAGCCCCCGAGGCCGCCGGGAGTCGGGGCCAGATACGCAGTATTTT.

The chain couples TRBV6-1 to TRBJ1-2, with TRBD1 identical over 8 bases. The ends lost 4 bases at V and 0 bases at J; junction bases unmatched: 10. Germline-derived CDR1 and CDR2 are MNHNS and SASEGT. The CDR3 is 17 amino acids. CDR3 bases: TGTGCCAGCAGTGGTTACCCGACAGGGGATTCTAACTATGGCTACACCTTC. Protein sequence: CASSGYPTGDSNYGYTF.

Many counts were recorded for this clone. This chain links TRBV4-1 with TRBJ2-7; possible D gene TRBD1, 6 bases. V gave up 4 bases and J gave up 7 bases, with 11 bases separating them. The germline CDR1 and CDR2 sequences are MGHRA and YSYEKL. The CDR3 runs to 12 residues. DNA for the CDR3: TGCGCCAGCAGCCCCCTAGGGGGTGAGCAGTACTTC. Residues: CASSPLGGEQYF.

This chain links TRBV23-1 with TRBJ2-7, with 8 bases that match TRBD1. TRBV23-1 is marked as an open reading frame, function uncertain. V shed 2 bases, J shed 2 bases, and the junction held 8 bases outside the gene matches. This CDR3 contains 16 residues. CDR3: CASSQDPGQVTYEQYF. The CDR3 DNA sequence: TGCGCCAGCAGTCAAGATCCGGGACAGGTAACCTACGAGCAGTACTTC.

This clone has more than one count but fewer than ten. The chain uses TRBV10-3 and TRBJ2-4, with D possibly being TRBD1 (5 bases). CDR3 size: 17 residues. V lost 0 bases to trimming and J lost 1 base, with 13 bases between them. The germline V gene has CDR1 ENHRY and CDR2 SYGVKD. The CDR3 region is CAISESGGRAAKNIQYF. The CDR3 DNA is TGTGCCATCAGTGAGTCGGGCGGCAGGGCTGCCAAAAACATTCAGTACTTC.

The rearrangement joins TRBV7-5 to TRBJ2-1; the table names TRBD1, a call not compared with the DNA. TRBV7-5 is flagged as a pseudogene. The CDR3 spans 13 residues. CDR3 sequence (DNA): TGTGTCAGAAGCTTAGTTGACAGGGATGAGCAGTTCTTC. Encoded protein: CVRSLVDRDEQFF.

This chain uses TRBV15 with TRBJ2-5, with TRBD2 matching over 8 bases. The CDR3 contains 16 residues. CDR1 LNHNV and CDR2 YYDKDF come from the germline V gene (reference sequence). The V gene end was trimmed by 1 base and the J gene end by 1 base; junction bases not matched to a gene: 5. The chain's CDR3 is CATSRVPSGLQETQYF. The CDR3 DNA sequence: TGTGCCACCAGCAGAGTCCCTAGCGGGCTCCAAGAGACCCAGTACTTC.

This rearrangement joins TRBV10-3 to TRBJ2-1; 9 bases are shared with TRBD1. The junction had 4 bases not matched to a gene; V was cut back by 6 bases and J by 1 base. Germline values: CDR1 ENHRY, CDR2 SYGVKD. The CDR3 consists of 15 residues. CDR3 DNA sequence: TGTGCCATCAGCATAGGGACAGGGTCCTACAATGAGCAGTTCTTC. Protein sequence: CAISIGTGSYNEQFF.

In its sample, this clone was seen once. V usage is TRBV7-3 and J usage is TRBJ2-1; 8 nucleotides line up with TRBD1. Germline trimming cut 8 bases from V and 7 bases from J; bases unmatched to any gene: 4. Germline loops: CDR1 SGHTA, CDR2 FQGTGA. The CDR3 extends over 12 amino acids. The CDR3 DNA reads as TGTGCCAGCGGGCAGGGGGCGAATGAGCAGTTCTTC. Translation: CASGQGANEQFF.

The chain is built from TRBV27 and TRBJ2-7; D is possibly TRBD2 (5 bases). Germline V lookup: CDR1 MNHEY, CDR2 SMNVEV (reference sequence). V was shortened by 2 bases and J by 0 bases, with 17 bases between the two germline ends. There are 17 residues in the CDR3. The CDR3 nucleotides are TGTGCCAGCAGTTTAATTGAGGGTTTTAGGCGCTCCTACGAGCAGTACTTC. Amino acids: CASSLIEGFRRSYEQYF.

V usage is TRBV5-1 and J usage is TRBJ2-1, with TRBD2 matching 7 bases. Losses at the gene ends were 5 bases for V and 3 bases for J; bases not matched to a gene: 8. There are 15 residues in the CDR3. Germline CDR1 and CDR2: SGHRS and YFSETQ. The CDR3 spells CASSLGGRDYNEQFF. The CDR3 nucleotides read TGCGCCAGCAGTCTGGGAGGGAGGGACTACAATGAGCAGTTCTTC.

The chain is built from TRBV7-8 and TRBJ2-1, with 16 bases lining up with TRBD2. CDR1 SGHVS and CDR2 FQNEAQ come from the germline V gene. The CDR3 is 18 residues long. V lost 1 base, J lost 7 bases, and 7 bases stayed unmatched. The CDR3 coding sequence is TGTGCCAGCAGCTTAGGTGTGGGACTAGCGGGAGGGCGGAATGAGCAGTTCTTC. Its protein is CASSLGVGLAGGRNEQFF.

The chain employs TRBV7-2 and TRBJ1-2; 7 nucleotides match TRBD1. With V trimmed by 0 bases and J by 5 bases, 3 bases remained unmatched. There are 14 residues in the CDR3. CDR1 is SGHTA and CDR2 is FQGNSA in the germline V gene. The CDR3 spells CASSLAGGQYGYTF. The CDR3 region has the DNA TGTGCCAGCAGCTTAGCAGGGGGACAGTATGGCTACACCTTC.

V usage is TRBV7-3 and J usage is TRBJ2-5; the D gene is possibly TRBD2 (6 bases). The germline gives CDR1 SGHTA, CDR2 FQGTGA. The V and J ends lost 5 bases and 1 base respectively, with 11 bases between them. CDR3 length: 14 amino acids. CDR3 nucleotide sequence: TGTGCCAGCAGCACCACCGGGGGCCAAGAGACCCAGTACTTC. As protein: CASSTTGGQETQYF. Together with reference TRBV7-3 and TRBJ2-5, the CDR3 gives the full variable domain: GAGVSQTPSNKVTEKGKYVELRCDPISGHTALYWYRQSLGQGPEFLIYFQGTGAADDSGLPNDRFFAVRPEGSVSTLKIQRTERGDSAVYLCASSTTGGQETQYFGPGTRLLVL.

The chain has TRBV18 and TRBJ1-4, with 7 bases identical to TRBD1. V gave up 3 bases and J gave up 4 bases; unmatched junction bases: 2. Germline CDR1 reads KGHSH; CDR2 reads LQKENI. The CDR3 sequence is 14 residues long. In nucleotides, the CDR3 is TGTGCCAGCTCACCCGGGACAGTTAATGAAAAACTGTTTTTT. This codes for CASSPGTVNEKLFF.

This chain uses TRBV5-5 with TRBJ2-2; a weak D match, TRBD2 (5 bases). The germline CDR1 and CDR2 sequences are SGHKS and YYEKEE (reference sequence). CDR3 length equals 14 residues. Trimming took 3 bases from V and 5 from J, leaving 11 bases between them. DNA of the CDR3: TGTGCCAGCAGCTCGTTCGGGGAAACCGGGGAGCTGTTTTTT. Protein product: CASSSFGETGELFF.

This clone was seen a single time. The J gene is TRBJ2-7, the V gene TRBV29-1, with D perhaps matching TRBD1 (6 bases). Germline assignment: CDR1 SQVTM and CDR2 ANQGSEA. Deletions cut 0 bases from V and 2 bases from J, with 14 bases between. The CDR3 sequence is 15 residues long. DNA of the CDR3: TGCAGCGTTGAAGATCCAACCAGGGGCCCCTACGAGCAGTACTTC. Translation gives CSVEDPTRGPYEQYF.

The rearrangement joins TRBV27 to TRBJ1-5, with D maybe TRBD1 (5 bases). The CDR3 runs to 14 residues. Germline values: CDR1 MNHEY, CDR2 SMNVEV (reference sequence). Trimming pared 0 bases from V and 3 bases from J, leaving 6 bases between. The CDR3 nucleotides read TGTGCCAGCAGTTTATCCAGGGCCAATCAGCCCCAGCATTTT. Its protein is CASSLSRANQPQHF.